Presented here are 24 T cell receptor beta chains from one specimen sequenced in a study of immune evolution from preneoplasia to lung adenocarcinoma. The table came from immunoSEQ multiplex PCR; TCRdb's copy has only in-frame clones and leaves some out. This table has about 21,000 clones, around three quarters appearing once. The material sequenced was FFPE invasive lung adenocarcinoma tissue. The receptors shown here come from a person between 55 and 69 years old with lung adenocarcinoma.

The chain recombines TRBV19 with TRBJ2-3; no clear D. V gave up 7 bases and J gave up 2 bases, with 13 bases separating them. The germline CDR1 and CDR2 sequences are LNHDA and SQIVND (reference sequence). The CDR3 covers 14 residues. The CDR3 DNA reads as TGTGCCAGTACCTTAACGCCCAACACAGATACGCAGTATTTT. Translated: CASTLTPNTDTQYF.

The V call is TRBV6-1, the J call TRBJ1-5, with D uncertain. The CDR3 runs to 12 residues. The germline V and J ends were trimmed by 2 bases and 7 bases, with 6 bases remaining between them. Germline values: CDR1 MNHNS, CDR2 SASEGT. As DNA, the CDR3 is TGTGCCAGCAGTGAAAAGGTCCAGCCCCAGCATTTT. This sequence encodes CASSEKVQPQHF.

J is TRBJ2-2 and V is TRBV5-4; maybe TRBD2 (6 bases). V lost 3 bases and J 3 bases, leaving 12 bases between the germline ends. Germline CDR1 is SGHNT and CDR2 is YYREEE (reference sequence). The CDR3 spans 15 residues. The CDR3 DNA is TGTGCCAGCAGCTCGGGACTTGGGGACACCGGGGAGCTGTTTTTT. Translating it yields CASSSGLGDTGELFF.

This clone appeared a few times. The rearrangement joins TRBV7-9 to TRBJ2-2, with TRBD2 matching 8 bases. The CDR3 contains 13 residues. After removal of 5 bases from V and 5 bases from J, the junction contained 1 base not matched to a gene. The germline V gene encodes CDR1 SEHNR and CDR2 FQNEAQ (reference sequence). CDR3 coding DNA: TGTGCCAGCAGCCCGGGGGGGACCGGGGAGCTGTTTTTT. This encodes CASSPGGTGELFF. Combining the CDR3 with reference TRBV7-9 and TRBJ2-2 gives the whole variable domain DTGVSQNPRHKITKRGQNVTFRCDPISEHNRLYWYRQTLGQGPEFLTYFQNEAQLEKSRLLSDRFSAERPKGSFSTLEIQRTEQGDSAMYLCASSPGGTGELFFGEGSRLTVL.

This clone was seen once. The V and J genes are TRBV2 and TRBJ2-5, with 10 bases aligning to TRBD2. CDR1 SNHLY and CDR2 FYNNEI come from the germline V gene. The J segment lost 5 bases and the V segment lost 4 bases, leaving 16 bases of the junction unmatched. CDR3 length: 18 amino acids. As DNA, the CDR3 is TGTGCCAGCAGTGGGGCGCTGGGGCTAGCGGGAGCACCGGAGACCCAGTACTTC. Residues: CASSGALGLAGAPETQYF.

The chain employs TRBV5-5 and TRBJ1-2; maybe TRBD1 (5 bases). CDR1 is SGHKS, CDR2 YYEKEE, per germline (reference sequence). The CDR3 runs 14 residues. Trimming took off 0 bases at V and 4 bases at J, with 10 bases between the two ends. CDR3 nucleotides: TGTGCCAGCAGCTTGGGGGACTTAGGCTATGGCTACACCTTC. Translated: CASSLGDLGYGYTF.

The chain couples TRBV5-1 to TRBJ2-7; 9 bases map to TRBD1. The V gene's germline CDR1 is SGHRS and CDR2 YFSETQ. The CDR3 totals 12 residues. V was pared by 7 bases and J by 3 bases, with 2 bases of the junction left unmatched. The CDR3 DNA follows: TGCGCCAGCGGGGGACAGGGCTACGAGCAGTACTTC. Protein: CASGGQGYEQYF.

This chain uses TRBV23-1 with TRBJ1-3, with D possibly matching TRBD1 (6 bases). TRBV23-1 is flagged as an ORF with uncertain function. Trimming took off 5 bases at V and 10 bases at J, with 12 bases between the two ends. The CDR3 is 12 residues long. CDR3 DNA sequence: TGCGCCAGCAGTAACGAGGGGGAAACCATATATTTT. This gives the protein CASSNEGETIYF.

The V gene is TRBV29-1, the J gene TRBJ2-5; D uncertain. The CDR3 has 13 residues. Trimming cost V 0 bases and J 2 bases, with 7 bases left between them. Germline V gene data show CDR1 as SQVTM and CDR2 as ANQGSEA. The CDR3 here is CSVEEWNQETQYF. The DNA of the CDR3 is TGCAGCGTTGAAGAGTGGAATCAAGAGACCCAGTACTTC. Together with reference TRBV29-1 and TRBJ2-5, the CDR3 gives the full variable domain: SAVISQKPSRDICQRGTSLTIQCQVDSQVTMMFWYRQQPGQSLTLIATANQGSEATYESGFVIDKFPISRPNLTFSTLTVSNMSPEDSSIYLCSVEEWNQETQYFGPGTRLLVL.

The CDR3 region is CASSPFRAASTDTQYF. The CDR3 DNA follows: TGTGCCAGCAGCCCGTTCAGGGCGGCTAGCACAGATACGCAGTATTTT. This chain joins TRBV7-9 and TRBJ2-3; D is perhaps TRBD1 (5 bases). This CDR3 spans 16 amino acids. Trimming removed 5 bases at V and 0 bases at J, with 15 bases between. The germline gives CDR1 SEHNR, CDR2 FQNEAQ (reference sequence).

The chain combines TRBV5-1 with TRBJ1-1; TRBD1 is a possible D gene (6 bases). The CDR3 runs 14 residues. The germline V gene encodes CDR1 SGHRS and CDR2 YFSETQ. V dropped 2 bases and J dropped 1 base, with 9 bases sitting between them. The CDR3 spells CASSLLQGNTEAFF. The CDR3 DNA sequence: TGCGCCAGCAGCTTACTACAGGGGAACACTGAAGCTTTCTTT. The variable domain in full, completed from reference TRBV5-1 and TRBJ1-1, reads KAGVTQTPRYLIKTRGQQVTLSCSPISGHRSVSWYQQTPGQGLQFLFEYFSETQRNKGNFPGRFSGRQFSNSRSEMNVSTLELGDSALYLCASSLLQGNTEAFFGQGTRLTVV.

The V gene is TRBV19, the J gene TRBJ1-5, with no clear D. Trimming cost V 2 bases and J 2 bases, with 10 bases left between them. CDR3 length: 15 amino acids. The germline V gene encodes CDR1 LNHDA and CDR2 SQIVND (reference sequence). CDR3 nucleotides: TGTGCCAGTAGTATACATCAGAGCGGCAATCAGCCCCAGCATTTT. This encodes CASSIHQSGNQPQHF.

The J gene is TRBJ2-1, the V gene TRBV7-9; D may be TRBD2 (6 bases). Germline V gene data show CDR1 as SEHNR and CDR2 as FQNEAQ (reference sequence). Between the trimmed V and J ends, which lost 4 bases and 8 bases, there was a span of 18 bases. The CDR3 spans 15 residues. The chain's CDR3 is CASSSLTSPHDEQFF. The CDR3 DNA follows: TGTGCCAGCAGCTCTCTGACTAGTCCCCATGATGAGCAGTTCTTC.

The chain links TRBV15 to TRBJ2-3; D is undetermined. Trimming took off 3 bases at V and 6 bases at J, with 13 bases between the two ends. Germline assignment: CDR1 LNHNV and CDR2 YYDKDF (reference sequence). The CDR3 sequence is 14 residues long. The CDR3 protein is CATSSYSGSDTQYF. The CDR3 region has the DNA TGTGCCACCAGCAGTTACTCAGGTTCTGATACGCAGTATTTT.

This chain links TRBV28 with TRBJ1-5; TRBD1 matches at 10 bases. V shed 6 bases and J 15 bases; nucleotides not matched to a gene: 14. CDR3 length: 14 amino acids. Germline V gene sequence: CDR1 MDHEN, CDR2 SYDVKM. CDR3 coding DNA: TGTGCCAGCAGGTTGACAGGGGGCGATCGACTCCTGCATTTT. It specifies CASRLTGGDRLLHF.

This clone was observed a few times. The genes are TRBV6-4 and TRBJ2-1, with a tentative D call TRBD1 (6 bases). Trimming stripped 2 bases from V and 6 bases from J, with 11 bases between. Germline CDR1 MRHNA, CDR2 SNTAGT. CDR3 length equals 14 residues. The CDR3 here is CASSDTSGANEQFF. CDR3 DNA: TGTGCCAGCAGTGACACTTCAGGGGCCAATGAGCAGTTCTTC.

This chain links TRBV7-9 with TRBJ1-4, with 7 nucleotides matching TRBD1. Trimming cost V 1 base and J 6 bases; bases outside gene matches: 2. This CDR3 spans 14 amino acids. Germline V lookup: CDR1 SEHNR, CDR2 FQNEAQ (reference sequence). The chain's CDR3 is CASSLVGTDEKLFF. In nucleotides, the CDR3 is TGTGCCAGCAGCTTAGTCGGGACAGATGAAAAACTGTTTTTT.

This rearrangement joins TRBV7-2 to TRBJ2-4; maybe TRBD2 (6 bases). Germline assignment: CDR1 SGHTA and CDR2 FQGNSA. CDR3 size: 14 residues. Trimming left V 3 bases short and J 1 base short, with 7 bases between. CDR3 DNA sequence: TGTGCCAGCAGCTTCGGAGGGGCCAAAAACATTCAGTACTTC. Amino acid sequence: CASSFGGAKNIQYF.

The V call is TRBV28, the J call TRBJ2-1, with 7 bases that match TRBD2. J lost 1 base, V lost 3 bases, and 3 bases had no gene match. In germline, CDR1 is MDHEN, CDR2 SYDVKM. The CDR3 covers 15 residues. CDR3 in DNA: TGTGCCAGCAGTTTTGGCGGGAGTTCCTACAATGAGCAGTTCTTC. Its protein is CASSFGGSSYNEQFF.

The chain employs TRBV5-1 and TRBJ2-1; 7 bases map to TRBD2. The trim removed 4 bases at V and 7 bases at J, leaving 14 bases unmatched. This CDR3 has 16 amino acids. Germline CDR1 SGHRS, CDR2 YFSETQ. CDR3 amino acids: CASSPGGTLTTNEQFF. CDR3 in DNA: TGCGCCAGCAGCCCCGGGGGGACTTTGACTACAAATGAGCAGTTCTTC. The full variable domain, its missing parts supplied by reference TRBV5-1 and TRBJ2-1, is KAGVTQTPRYLIKTRGQQVTLSCSPISGHRSVSWYQQTPGQGLQFLFEYFSETQRNKGNFPGRFSGRQFSNSRSEMNVSTLELGDSALYLCASSPGGTLTTNEQFFGPGTRLTVL.

This clone showed up just a few times. The V call is TRBV18, the J call TRBJ2-1, with 8 bases fitting TRBD1. CDR1 is KGHSH and CDR2 is LQKENI in the germline V gene. The CDR3 is 17 residues long. The ends lost 2 bases at V and 5 bases at J; junction bases unmatched: 11. The CDR3 coding sequence is TGTGCCAGCTCACCAGCCTCCGGGACAGGAGACCACAATGAGCAGTTCTTC. Its protein is CASSPASGTGDHNEQFF.

The chain employs TRBV2 and TRBJ2-1; 8 bases line up with TRBD2. The CDR3 is made up of 15 amino acids. V was clipped by 4 bases and J by 4 bases; unmatched bases: 6. Germline lookup yields CDR1 SNHLY and CDR2 FYNNEI. CDR3 region: CASSGLAGLYNEQFF. As DNA, the CDR3 is TGTGCCAGCAGTGGGCTAGCGGGTCTTTACAATGAGCAGTTCTTC.

The chain links TRBV7-2 to TRBJ2-3, with D possibly TRBD1 on 6 matching bases. Germline-derived CDR1 and CDR2 are SGHTA and FQGNSA. The CDR3 contains 14 residues. The germline V and J ends were trimmed by 3 bases and 1 base, with 8 bases remaining between them. The CDR3: CASSLNRGTDTQYF. For the CDR3, the DNA is TGTGCCAGCAGCTTGAACAGGGGCACAGATACGCAGTATTTT.

The V and J genes are TRBV29-1 and TRBJ1-1; possibly TRBD1 for D (6 bases). Germline values: CDR1 SQVTM, CDR2 ANQGSEA. The CDR3 totals 12 residues. Trimming cost V 7 bases and J 6 bases, with 15 bases left between them. The CDR3 reads CSGQETYSEAFF. The CDR3 region has the DNA TGCAGCGGACAGGAGACATACTCTGAAGCTTTCTTT.